This T cell receptor beta chain was captured in a study of blood T cell repertoires in COVID-19. Assay: immunoSEQ multiplex PCR; the TCRdb copy retains only in-frame clones and omits some. Of approximately 90,000 clones listed, roughly 88% are singletons. V was pared by 5 bases and J by 1 base, with 7 bases of the junction left unmatched. The V gene's germline CDR1 is SGHVS and CDR2 FNYEAQ. This CDR3 region has 15 residues. This clone was detected only a few times. The rearrangement uses TRBV7-6 and TRBJ2-7; TRBD2 aligns across 8 bases. The TCR was taken from a woman of 80 years or more with active or convalescent COVID-19. Sequences were obtained from peripheral blood. The CDR3 region is CASSRGGWDSYEQYF. The CDR3 DNA sequence: TGTGCCAGCAGCCGGGGGGGGTGGGATTCCTACGAGCAGTACTTC.